The T cell receptor beta chain described here comes from a study of blood T cell repertoires in COVID-19. Looked up from germline, CDR1 is SGHDT and CDR2 is YYEEEE. The CDR3 totals 14 residues. Trimming left V 1 base short and J 1 base short, with 8 bases between. The data were produced by immunoSEQ multiplex PCR, yet TCRdb's version contains in-frame clones alone and is incomplete. The table includes roughly 150,000 clones, 89% detected once. The chain links TRBV5-6 to TRBJ1-1; D gene unclear. Sequencing was done on a sample of peripheral blood. The sequence derives from a man aged 55-75 years with acute or convalescent COVID-19. CDR3 protein: CASSLRGRNTEAFF. CDR3 in DNA: TGTGCCAGCAGCTTGAGAGGGAGGAACACTGAAGCTTTCTTT.